These 9 T cell receptor beta chains originate from one sample sequenced in a study of T cells after posttransplantation cyclophosphamide. Data came from immunoSEQ multiplex PCR; TCRdb stores just in-frame clones and leaves some out. The table lists 10,000 to 15,000 clones, about four fifths of them singletons. What was sequenced was memory CD4+ T cells sorted from PBMCs. These receptors all come from a man aged 45-65 years in good health, CMV-negative, and a related stem cell transplant donor.

This clone was seen more than once but under ten times. This chain connects TRBV7-3 to TRBJ2-1; 8 bases align to TRBD1. Losses at the gene ends were 5 bases for V and 8 bases for J; bases not matched to a gene: 14. The CDR3 is 16 residues long. Germline V gene lookup returns CDR1 SGHTA and CDR2 FQGTGA. DNA for the CDR3: TGTGCCAGCAGCCCCCGCGCCGGACAGGGTGCCCATGAGCAGTTCTTC. This gives the protein CASSPRAGQGAHEQFF.

The gene calls are TRBV6-1 and TRBJ2-7, with D unclear. Germline values: CDR1 MNHNS, CDR2 SASEGT. V lost 2 bases to trimming and J lost 4 bases, with 3 bases between them. This CDR3 spans 11 amino acids. The CDR3 loop is CASSERYEQYF. The CDR3 coding sequence is TGTGCCAGCAGTGAACGGTACGAGCAGTACTTC.

This sequence joins TRBV18 and TRBJ2-3; tentatively, D is TRBD2 (5 bases). V dropped 3 bases and J dropped 4 bases, with 20 bases sitting between them. There are 17 residues in the CDR3. Per the germline V gene, CDR1 is KGHSH and CDR2 is LQKENI. The CDR3 protein is CASSPQMTRGKADTQYF. The DNA for the CDR3 is TGTGCCAGCTCACCCCAAATGACCCGAGGGAAGGCAGATACGCAGTATTTT.

V gene TRBV5-4 combines with J gene TRBJ2-2, with TRBD2 matching over 13 bases. CDR1 is SGHNT and CDR2 is YYREEE in the germline V gene (reference sequence). After removal of 2 bases from V and 5 bases from J, the junction contained 3 bases not matched to a gene. The CDR3 runs to 16 residues. For the CDR3, the DNA is TGTGCCAGCAGCTTACTAGCGGGAGGGCCGACCGGGGAGCTGTTTTTT. It codes for CASSLLAGGPTGELFF.

The rearrangement uses TRBV27 and TRBJ2-7; 8 bases agree with TRBD2. CDR1 is MNHEY and CDR2 is SMNVEV in the germline V gene (reference sequence). V was clipped by 3 bases and J by 7 bases; unmatched bases: 5. The CDR3 is 13 amino acids. This CDR3 is CASSFLERGEQYF. The DNA of the CDR3 is TGTGCCAGCAGTTTCTTGGAGCGGGGGGAGCAGTACTTC.

V and J are TRBV2 and TRBJ2-7, with 9 bases matching TRBD2. The germline V gene has CDR1 SNHLY and CDR2 FYNNEI. This CDR3 has 14 amino acids. Trimming cost V 4 bases and J 7 bases; bases outside gene matches: 8. The chain's CDR3 is CASSVFSGGGEQYF. CDR3 DNA sequence: TGTGCCAGCAGTGTGTTTAGCGGGGGCGGGGAGCAGTACTTC.

The chain is built from TRBV10-1 and TRBJ2-3, with D hard to call. Germline V CDR1 and CDR2: WNHNN, SYGVQD (reference sequence). Trimming shortened V by 5 bases and J by 1 base, and 7 bases separated the two germline ends. This CDR3 comprises 13 residues. For the CDR3, the DNA is TGCGCCAGCAGTTTTCCGGGCACAGATACGCAGTATTTT. Encoded protein: CASSFPGTDTQYF.

The V gene is TRBV5-6, the J gene TRBJ1-2; possible D gene TRBD1, 6 bases. Germline V gene data show CDR1 as SGHDT and CDR2 as YYEEEE. With 0 bases removed from V and 1 base from J, the gap between germline ends came to 16 bases. This CDR3 comprises 17 residues. The CDR3 bases are TGTGCCAGCAGCTTGGTGGGCCGGACAGTTTTTAACTATGGCTACACCTTC. As protein: CASSLVGRTVFNYGYTF.

The chain is built from TRBV27 and TRBJ2-5; tentative D call: TRBD2 (5 bases). The CDR3 extends over 16 amino acids. Between the trimmed V and J ends, which lost 5 bases and 5 bases, there was a span of 21 bases. Germline-derived CDR1 and CDR2 are MNHEY and SMNVEV (reference sequence). The CDR3 DNA sequence: TGTGCCAGCAGTCCGAGCGGTCGACAACGTCGTGAGACCCAGTACTTC. It codes for CASSPSGRQRRETQYF.